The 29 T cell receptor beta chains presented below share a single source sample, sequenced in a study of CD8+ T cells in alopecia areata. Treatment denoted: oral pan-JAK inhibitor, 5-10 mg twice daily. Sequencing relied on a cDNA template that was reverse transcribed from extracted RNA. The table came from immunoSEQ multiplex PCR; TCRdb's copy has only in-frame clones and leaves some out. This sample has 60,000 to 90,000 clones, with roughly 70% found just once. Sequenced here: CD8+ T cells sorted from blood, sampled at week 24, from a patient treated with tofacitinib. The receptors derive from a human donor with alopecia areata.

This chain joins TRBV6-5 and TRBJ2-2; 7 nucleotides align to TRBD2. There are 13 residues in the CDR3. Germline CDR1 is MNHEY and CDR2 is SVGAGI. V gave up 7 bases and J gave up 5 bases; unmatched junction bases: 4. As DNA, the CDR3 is TGTGCCAGCACCTTGGGGGGGACCGGGGAGCTGTTTTTT. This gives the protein CASTLGGTGELFF.

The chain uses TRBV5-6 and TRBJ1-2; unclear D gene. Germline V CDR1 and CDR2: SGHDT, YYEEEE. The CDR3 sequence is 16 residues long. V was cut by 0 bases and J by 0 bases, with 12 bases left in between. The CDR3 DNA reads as TGTGCCAGCAGCTTGGTGGGGTCCACTTCTAACTATGGCTACACCTTC. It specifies CASSLVGSTSNYGYTF.

CDR3 protein: CASSFRQGYEQYF. The CDR3 DNA reads as TGCGCCAGCAGCTTCCGACAGGGCTACGAGCAGTACTTC. V usage is TRBV5-1 and J usage is TRBJ2-7; 7 bases map to TRBD1. This CDR3 is built from 13 residues. Trimming cost V 2 bases and J 3 bases; bases outside gene matches: 2. Germline CDR1 reads SGHRS; CDR2 reads YFSETQ.

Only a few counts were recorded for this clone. The CDR3: CASSPEVNTEAFF. The CDR3, as DNA: TGTGCCAGCAGCCCCGAGGTAAACACTGAAGCTTTCTTT. The rearrangement links TRBV5-8 to TRBJ1-1; no reliable D call. The CDR3 totals 13 residues. Trimming shortened V by 4 bases and J by 2 bases, and 9 bases separated the two germline ends. The germline V gene has CDR1 SGHTS and CDR2 YDEGEE.

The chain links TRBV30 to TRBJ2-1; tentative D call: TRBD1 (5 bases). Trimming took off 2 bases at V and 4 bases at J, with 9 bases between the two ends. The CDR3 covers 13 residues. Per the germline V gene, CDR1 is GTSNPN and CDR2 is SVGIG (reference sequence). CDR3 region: CAWSTGHYNEQFF. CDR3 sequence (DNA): TGTGCCTGGAGTACAGGCCATTACAATGAGCAGTTCTTC.

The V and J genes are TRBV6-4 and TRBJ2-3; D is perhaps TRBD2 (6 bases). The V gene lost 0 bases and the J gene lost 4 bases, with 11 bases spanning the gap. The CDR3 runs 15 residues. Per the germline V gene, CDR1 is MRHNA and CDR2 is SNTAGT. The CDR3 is CASSDSIGSPDTQYF. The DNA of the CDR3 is TGTGCCAGCAGTGACTCGATCGGGAGCCCAGATACGCAGTATTTT.

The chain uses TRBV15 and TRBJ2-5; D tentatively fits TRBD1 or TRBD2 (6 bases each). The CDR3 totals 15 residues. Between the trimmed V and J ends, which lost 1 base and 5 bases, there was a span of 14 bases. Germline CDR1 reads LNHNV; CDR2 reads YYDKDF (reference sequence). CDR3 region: CATSRAGGAGETQYF. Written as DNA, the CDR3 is TGTGCCACCAGCAGAGCCGGGGGCGCTGGGGAGACCCAGTACTTC.

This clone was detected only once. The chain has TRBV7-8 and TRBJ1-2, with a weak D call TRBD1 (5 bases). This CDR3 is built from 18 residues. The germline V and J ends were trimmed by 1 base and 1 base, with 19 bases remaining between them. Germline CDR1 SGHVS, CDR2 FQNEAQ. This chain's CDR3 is CASSLDGGEGFFNYGYTF. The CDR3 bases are TGTGCCAGCAGCTTAGACGGGGGTGAGGGATTTTTTAACTATGGCTACACCTTC.

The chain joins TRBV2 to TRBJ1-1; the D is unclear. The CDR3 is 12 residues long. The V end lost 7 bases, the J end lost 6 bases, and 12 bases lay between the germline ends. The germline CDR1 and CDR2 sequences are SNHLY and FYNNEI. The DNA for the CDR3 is TGTGCCAGCATTATATCGGGTTCTGAAGCTTTCTTT. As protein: CASIISGSEAFF.

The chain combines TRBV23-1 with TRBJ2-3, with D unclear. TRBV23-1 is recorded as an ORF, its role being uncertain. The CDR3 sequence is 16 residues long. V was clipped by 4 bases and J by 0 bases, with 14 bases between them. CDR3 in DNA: TGCGCCAGCAGTCCCCGACTCAACTCTAGCACAGATACGCAGTATTTT. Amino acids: CASSPRLNSSTDTQYF.

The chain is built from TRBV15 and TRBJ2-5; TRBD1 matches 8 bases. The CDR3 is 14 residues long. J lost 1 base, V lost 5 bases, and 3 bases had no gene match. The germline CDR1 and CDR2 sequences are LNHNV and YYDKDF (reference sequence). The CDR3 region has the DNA TGTGCCACCAGCGTGGACAGGGCCCAAGAGACCCAGTACTTC. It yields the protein CATSVDRAQETQYF.

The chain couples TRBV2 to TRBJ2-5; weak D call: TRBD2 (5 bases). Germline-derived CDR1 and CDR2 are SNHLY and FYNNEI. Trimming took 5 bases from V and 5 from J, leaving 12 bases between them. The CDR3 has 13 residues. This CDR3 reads CASSYREWETQYF. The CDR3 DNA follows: TGTGCCAGCAGTTACCGGGAATGGGAGACCCAGTACTTC.

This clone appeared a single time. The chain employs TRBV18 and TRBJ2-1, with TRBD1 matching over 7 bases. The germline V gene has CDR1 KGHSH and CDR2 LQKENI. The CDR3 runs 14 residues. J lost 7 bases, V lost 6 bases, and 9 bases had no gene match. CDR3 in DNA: TGTGCCAGCTCTTCAAGACAGGGCACTAATGAGCAGTTCTTC. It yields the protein CASSSRQGTNEQFF.

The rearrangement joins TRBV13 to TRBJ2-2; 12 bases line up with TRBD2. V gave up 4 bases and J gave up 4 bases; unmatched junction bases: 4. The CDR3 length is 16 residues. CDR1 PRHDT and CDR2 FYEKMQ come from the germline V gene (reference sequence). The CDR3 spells CASSSRLAGVTGELFF. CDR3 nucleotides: TGTGCCAGCAGCTCCCGACTAGCGGGGGTCACCGGGGAGCTGTTTTTT.

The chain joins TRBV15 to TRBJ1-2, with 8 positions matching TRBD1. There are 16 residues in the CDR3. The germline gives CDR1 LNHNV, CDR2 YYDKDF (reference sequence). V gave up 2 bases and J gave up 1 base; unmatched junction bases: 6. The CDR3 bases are TGTGCCACCAGCAGAAGGAGACAGGGGAATAACTATGGCTACACCTTC. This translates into CATSRRRQGNNYGYTF.

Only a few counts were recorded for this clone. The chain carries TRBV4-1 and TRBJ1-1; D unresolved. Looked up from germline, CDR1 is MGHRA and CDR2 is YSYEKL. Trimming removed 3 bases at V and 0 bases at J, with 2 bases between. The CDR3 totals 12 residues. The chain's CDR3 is CASSHMNTEAFF. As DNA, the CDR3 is TGCGCCAGCAGCCACATGAACACTGAAGCTTTCTTT.

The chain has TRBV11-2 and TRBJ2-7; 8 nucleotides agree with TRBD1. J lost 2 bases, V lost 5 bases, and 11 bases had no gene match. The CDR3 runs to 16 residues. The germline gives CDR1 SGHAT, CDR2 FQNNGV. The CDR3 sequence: CASSQKRGQDTYEQYF. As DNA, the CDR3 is TGTGCCAGCAGCCAAAAGAGGGGACAGGATACCTACGAGCAGTACTTC.

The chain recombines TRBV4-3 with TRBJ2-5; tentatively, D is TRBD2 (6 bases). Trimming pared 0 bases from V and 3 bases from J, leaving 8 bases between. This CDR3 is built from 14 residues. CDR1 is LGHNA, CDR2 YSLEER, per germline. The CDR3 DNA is TGCGCCAGCAGCCAAGATACGGGGGAAGAGACCCAGTACTTC. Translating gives CASSQDTGEETQYF.

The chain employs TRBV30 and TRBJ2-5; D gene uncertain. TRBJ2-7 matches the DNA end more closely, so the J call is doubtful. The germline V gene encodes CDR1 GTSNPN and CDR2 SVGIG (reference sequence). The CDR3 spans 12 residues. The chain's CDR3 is CAWSGQTYEQYF. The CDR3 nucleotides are TGTGCCTGGAGTGGACAAACCTACGAGCAGTACTTC.

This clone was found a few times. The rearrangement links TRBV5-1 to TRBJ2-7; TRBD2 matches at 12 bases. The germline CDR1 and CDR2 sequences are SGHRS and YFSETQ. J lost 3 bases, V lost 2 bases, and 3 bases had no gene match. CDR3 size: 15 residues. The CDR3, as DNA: TGCGCCAGCAGCTTAGGACTAGCGGGAAACTACGAGCAGTACTTC. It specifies CASSLGLAGNYEQYF.

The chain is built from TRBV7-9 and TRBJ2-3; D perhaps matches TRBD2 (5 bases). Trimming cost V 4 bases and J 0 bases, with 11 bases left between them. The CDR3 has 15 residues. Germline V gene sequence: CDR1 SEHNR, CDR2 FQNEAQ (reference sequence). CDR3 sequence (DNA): TGTGCCAGCAGCTCAGGCCGGACTAGCACAGATACGCAGTATTTT. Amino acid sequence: CASSSGRTSTDTQYF.

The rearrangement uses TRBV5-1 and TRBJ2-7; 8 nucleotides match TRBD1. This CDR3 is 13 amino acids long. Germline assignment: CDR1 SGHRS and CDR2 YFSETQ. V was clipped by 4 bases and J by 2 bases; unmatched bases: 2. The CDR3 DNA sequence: TGCGCCAGCAGCGGGACAGGACCCTACGAGCAGTACTTC. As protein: CASSGTGPYEQYF.

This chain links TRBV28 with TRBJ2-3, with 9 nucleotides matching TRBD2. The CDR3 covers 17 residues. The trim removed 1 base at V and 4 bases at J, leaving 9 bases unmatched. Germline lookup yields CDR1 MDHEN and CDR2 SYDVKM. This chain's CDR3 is CASSLYRGRASADTQYF. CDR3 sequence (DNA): TGTGCCAGCAGTTTATATCGCGGGAGGGCCTCGGCAGATACGCAGTATTTT. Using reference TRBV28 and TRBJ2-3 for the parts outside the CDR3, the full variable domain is DVKVTQSSRYLVKRTGEKVFLECVQDMDHENMFWYRQDPGLGLRLIYFSYDVKMKEKGDIPEGYSVSREKKERFSLILESASTNQTSMYLCASSLYRGRASADTQYFGPGTRLTVL.

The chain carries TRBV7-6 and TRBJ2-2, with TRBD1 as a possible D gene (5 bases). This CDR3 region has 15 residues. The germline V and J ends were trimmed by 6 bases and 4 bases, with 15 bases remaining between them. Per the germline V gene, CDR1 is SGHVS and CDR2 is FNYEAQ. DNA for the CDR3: TGTGCCAGCAGACAAGGGGCGTCAGTCACCGGGGAGCTGTTTTTT. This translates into CASRQGASVTGELFF. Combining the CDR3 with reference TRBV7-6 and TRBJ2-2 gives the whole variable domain GAGVSQSPRYKVTKRGQDVALRCDPISGHVSLYWYRQALGQGPEFLTYFNYEAQQDKSGLPNDRFSAERPEGSISTLTIQRTEQRDSAMYRCASRQGASVTGELFFGEGSRLTVL.

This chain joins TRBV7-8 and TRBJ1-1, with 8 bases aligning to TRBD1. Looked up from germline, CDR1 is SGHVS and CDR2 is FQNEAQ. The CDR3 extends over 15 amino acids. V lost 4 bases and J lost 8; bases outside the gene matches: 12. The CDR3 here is CASSSGGTGAQEAFF. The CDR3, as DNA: TGTGCCAGCAGCTCAGGCGGGACAGGTGCACAAGAAGCTTTCTTT.

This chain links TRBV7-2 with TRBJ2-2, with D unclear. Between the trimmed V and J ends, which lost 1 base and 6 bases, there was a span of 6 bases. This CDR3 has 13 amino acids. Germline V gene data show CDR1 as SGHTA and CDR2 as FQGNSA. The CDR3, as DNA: TGTGCCAGCAGCTTAGGAGTACCCGGGGAGCTGTTTTTT. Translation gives CASSLGVPGELFF.

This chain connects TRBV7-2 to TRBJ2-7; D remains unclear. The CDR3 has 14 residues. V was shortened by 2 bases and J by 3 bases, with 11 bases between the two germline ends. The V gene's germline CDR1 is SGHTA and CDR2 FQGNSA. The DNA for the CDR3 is TGTGCCAGCAGCTTAAATCTAGGCCACTACGAGCAGTACTTC. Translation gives CASSLNLGHYEQYF.

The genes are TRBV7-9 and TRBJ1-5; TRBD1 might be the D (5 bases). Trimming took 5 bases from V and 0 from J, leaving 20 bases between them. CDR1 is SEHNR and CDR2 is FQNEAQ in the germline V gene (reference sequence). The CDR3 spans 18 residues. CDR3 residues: CASSRDRDPWDSNQPQHF. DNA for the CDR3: TGTGCCAGCAGCCGAGATAGGGACCCGTGGGATAGCAATCAGCCCCAGCATTTT.

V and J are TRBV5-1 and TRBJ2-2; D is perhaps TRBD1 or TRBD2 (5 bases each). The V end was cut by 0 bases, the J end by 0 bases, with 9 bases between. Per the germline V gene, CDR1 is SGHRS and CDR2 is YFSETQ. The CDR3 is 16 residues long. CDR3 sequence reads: CASSLGWDPNTGELFF. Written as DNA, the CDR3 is TGCGCCAGCAGCTTGGGCTGGGACCCGAACACCGGGGAGCTGTTTTTT.